The next 5 T cell receptor beta chains were all read from a single sample in a study of immune cell composition in non-small cell lung cancer. Normal lung sampling was at least 3 cm from the tumour, as distant as possible. Libraries were prepared by immunoSEQ multiplex PCR; TCRdb keeps only in-frame clonotypes and omits some of them. Counted here are roughly 3,200 clones, over 65% occurring once; the ten biggest clones make up 20% to 30%. The sequenced sample was non-adjacent lung tissue. These TCRs come from a human donor with non-small cell lung cancer.

V usage is TRBV10-3 and J usage is TRBJ2-1, with TRBD2 matching over 9 bases. V lost 6 bases to trimming and J lost 5 bases; unmatched junction nucleotides: 5. This CDR3 comprises 14 residues. Germline V lookup: CDR1 ENHRY, CDR2 SYGVKD. The CDR3 loop is CAIRRAGGHNEQFF. For the CDR3, the DNA is TGTGCCATCAGACGCGCGGGAGGGCACAATGAGCAGTTCTTC.

This clone was recorded once. The J gene is TRBJ2-3, the V gene TRBV5-1; the match to TRBD2 covers 11 bases. CDR1 is SGHRS and CDR2 is YFSETQ in the germline V gene. The V and J ends lost 0 bases and 0 bases, in that order; junction bases with no gene match: 0. This CDR3 has 16 residues. In nucleotides, the CDR3 is TGCGCCAGCAGCTTGGGACTAGCGGGGAGCACAGATACGCAGTATTTT. Encoded protein: CASSLGLAGSTDTQYF.

The chain recombines TRBV5-1 with TRBJ1-2; 7 bases align to TRBD1. CDR3 size: 16 residues. V was pared by 3 bases and J by 0 bases, with 8 bases of the junction left unmatched. Germline CDR1 is SGHRS and CDR2 is YFSETQ. The CDR3 loop is CASSYRDSRSNYGYTF. CDR3 nucleotides: TGCGCCAGCAGCTATCGGGACAGCCGATCTAACTATGGCTACACCTTC.

The CDR3 DNA reads as TGTGCCAGCAGTTACTCGAGTGAATGGGAGCTGTTTTTT. This codes for CASSYSSEWELFF. V and J are TRBV6-6 and TRBJ2-2; D call uncertain. Between the trimmed V and J ends, which lost 0 bases and 9 bases, there was a span of 8 bases. CDR3 length: 13 amino acids. Germline CDR1 reads MNHNY; CDR2 reads SVGAGI (reference sequence).

The chain is built from TRBV7-2 and TRBJ2-1; 10 bases are a match to TRBD2. Germline V gene lookup returns CDR1 SGHTA and CDR2 FQGNSA. The V and J ends lost 4 bases and 4 bases, in that order; junction bases with no gene match: 10. The CDR3 consists of 17 residues. As DNA, the CDR3 is TGTGCCAGCAGCTGGGGTCTCAGCGGGGGGGTATACAATGAGCAGTTCTTC. Translation gives CASSWGLSGGVYNEQFF.